This T cell receptor (beta chain) was sequenced in a study of blood T cell repertoires in COVID-19. Turning to the study itself: Specimens from acute and convalescent COVID-19 originated in the United States, Italy and Spain. PBMCs, B-cell-depleted T cells, or T cells were the source of the cDNA or gDNA that made up the material.

Source study methods: Scientists estimated how many nucleated cells there were by amplifying reference gene primers. Only in-frame clones appear in the TCRdb table, and some are missing; sequencing was by immunoSEQ multiplex PCR. V and J calls and clone size are given by that table; D and trimming were obtained from the DNA. This table has approximately 220,000 clones, roughly 86% appearing once. In its sample, this clone was seen a few times. The length of the CDR3 is 13 residues. V lost 5 bases to trimming and J lost 6 bases, with 11 bases between them. Germline CDR1 reads GTSNPN; CDR2 reads SVGIG (reference sequence).

The chain uses TRBV30 and TRBJ1-6; possible D gene TRBD1, 6 bases. The origin of this receptor is a man in his fifties or sixties with acute or convalescent COVID-19. Source material: peripheral blood. The CDR3 is CAWLPGVNSPLHF. The CDR3, as DNA: TGTGCCTGGCTGCCAGGGGTTAATTCACCCCTCCACTTT.